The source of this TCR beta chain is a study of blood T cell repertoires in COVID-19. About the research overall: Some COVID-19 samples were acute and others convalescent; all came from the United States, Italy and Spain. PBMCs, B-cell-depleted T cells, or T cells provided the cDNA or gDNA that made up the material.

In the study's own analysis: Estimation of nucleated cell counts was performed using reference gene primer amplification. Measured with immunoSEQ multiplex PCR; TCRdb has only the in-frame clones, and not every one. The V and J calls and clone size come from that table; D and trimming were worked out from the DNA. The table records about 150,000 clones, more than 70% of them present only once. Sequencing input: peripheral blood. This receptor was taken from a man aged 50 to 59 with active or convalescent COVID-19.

DNA for the CDR3: TGTGCCAGCAGCCCTCGACAGGGGTCCTGGGAGCAGTACTTC. As protein: CASSPRQGSWEQYF. The chain is built from TRBV7-3 and TRBJ2-7; 8 nucleotides agree with TRBD1. The CDR3 sequence is 14 residues long. V dropped 5 bases and J dropped 7; count of bases not matched to a gene: 10. Germline V gene sequence: CDR1 SGHTA, CDR2 FQGTGA.